This entry concerns a single TCR beta chain. This sample stems from a study of T cell responses to AZD1222 COVID-19 vaccine. Trimming shortened V by 2 bases and J by 0 bases, and 7 bases separated the two germline ends. Germline V lookup: CDR1 SQVTM, CDR2 ANQGSEA. CDR3 length equals 13 residues. Repertoires were generated with immunoSEQ multiplex PCR, while TCRdb's copy carries only in-frame clones and drops some. The top ten clones hold roughly 12% of a sample with about 120,000 clones, 80% to 90% of them seen once. The TCR was taken from an adult in good health. This material consisted of peripheral blood, taken on day 0 of AZD1222 vaccination. The chain combines TRBV29-1 with TRBJ1-1; no firm D call. CDR3 sequence: CSVERDMNTEAFF. For the CDR3, the DNA is TGCAGCGTTGAAAGGGATATGAACACTGAAGCTTTCTTT. Variable domain in full (rest from reference TRBV29-1 and TRBJ1-1): SAVISQKPSRDICQRGTSLTIQCQVDSQVTMMFWYRQQPGQSLTLIATANQGSEATYESGFVIDKFPISRPNLTFSTLTVSNMSPEDSSIYLCSVERDMNTEAFFGQGTRLTVV.